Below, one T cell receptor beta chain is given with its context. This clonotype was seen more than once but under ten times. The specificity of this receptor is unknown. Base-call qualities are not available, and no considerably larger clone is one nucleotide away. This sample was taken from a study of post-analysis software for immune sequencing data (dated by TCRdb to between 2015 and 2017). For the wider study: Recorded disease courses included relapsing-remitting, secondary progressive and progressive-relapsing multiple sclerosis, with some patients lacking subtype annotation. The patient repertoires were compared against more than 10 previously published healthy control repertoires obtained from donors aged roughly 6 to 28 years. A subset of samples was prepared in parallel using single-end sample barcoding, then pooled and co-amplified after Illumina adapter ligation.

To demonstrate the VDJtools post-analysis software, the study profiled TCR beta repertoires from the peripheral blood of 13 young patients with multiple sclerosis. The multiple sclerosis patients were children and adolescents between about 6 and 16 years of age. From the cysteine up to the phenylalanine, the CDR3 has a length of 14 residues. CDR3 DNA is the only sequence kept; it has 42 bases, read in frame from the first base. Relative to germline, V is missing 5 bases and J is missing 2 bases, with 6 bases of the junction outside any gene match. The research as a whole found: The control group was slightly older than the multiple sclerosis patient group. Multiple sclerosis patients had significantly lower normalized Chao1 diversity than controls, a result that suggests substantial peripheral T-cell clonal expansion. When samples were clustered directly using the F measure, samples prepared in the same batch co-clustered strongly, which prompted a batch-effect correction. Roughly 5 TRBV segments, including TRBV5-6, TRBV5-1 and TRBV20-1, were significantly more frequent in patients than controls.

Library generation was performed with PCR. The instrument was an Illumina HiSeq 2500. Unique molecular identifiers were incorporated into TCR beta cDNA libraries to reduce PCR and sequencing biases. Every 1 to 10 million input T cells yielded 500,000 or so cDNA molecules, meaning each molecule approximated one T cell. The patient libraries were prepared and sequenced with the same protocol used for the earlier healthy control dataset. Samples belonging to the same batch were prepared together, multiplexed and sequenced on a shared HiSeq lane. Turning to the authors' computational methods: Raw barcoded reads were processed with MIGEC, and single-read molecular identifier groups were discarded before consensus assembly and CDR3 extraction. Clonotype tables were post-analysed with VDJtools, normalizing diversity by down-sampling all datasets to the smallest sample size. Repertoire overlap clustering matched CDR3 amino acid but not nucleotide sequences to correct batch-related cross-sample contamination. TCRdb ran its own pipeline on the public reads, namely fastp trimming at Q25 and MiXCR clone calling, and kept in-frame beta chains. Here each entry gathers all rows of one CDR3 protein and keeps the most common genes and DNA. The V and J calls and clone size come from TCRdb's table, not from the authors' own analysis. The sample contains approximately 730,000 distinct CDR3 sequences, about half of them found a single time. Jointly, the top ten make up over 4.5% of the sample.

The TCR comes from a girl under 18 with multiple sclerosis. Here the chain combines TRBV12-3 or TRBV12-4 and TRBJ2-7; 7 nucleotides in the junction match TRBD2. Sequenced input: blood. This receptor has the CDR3 CASSPASGPYEQYF. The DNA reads TGTGCCAGCAGTCCCGCTAGCGGCCCCTACGAGCAGTACTTC.